The 17 T cell receptor beta chains listed next were all sequenced from one sample in a study of Graves' ophthalmopathy and Graves' hyperthyroidism. Scientists amplified the TCR beta CDR3 regions from RNA transcripts. Second-round multiplex PCR followed a first-round RT-PCR using HTBI primers. TCRdb re-called the multiplex PCR reads through MiXCR, storing one row per CDR3 protein. The table records approximately 330,000 distinct CDR3 sequences, around a sixth of them present only once. The sample taken for sequencing was peripheral blood. The receptors were gathered from an adult man with Graves' ophthalmopathy.

This clonotype came up many times. The gene calls are TRBV12-3 or TRBV12-4 and TRBJ1-3, with D possibly being TRBD1 (6 bases). V lost 8 bases and J lost 0, with 14 bases in between. The CDR3 length is 15 residues. The CDR3 spells CASRRQADSGNTIYF. In DNA form, the CDR3 reads TGTGCCAGCCGCCGACAGGCAGACTCTGGAAACACCATATATTTT.

This clonotype was seen repeatedly, ten times or more. This chain joins TRBV10-3 and TRBJ2-2, with a possible D match to TRBD1 (6 bases). The V and J ends lost 6 bases and 5 bases respectively, with 7 bases between them. The CDR3 contains 12 residues. Germline V gives CDR1 ENHRY, CDR2 SYGVKD. CDR3: CAIRTGTGELFF. CDR3 sequence (DNA): TGTGCCATCAGAACAGGGACCGGGGAGCTGTTTTTT.

Ten or more counts support this clonotype. The chain joins TRBV6-4 to TRBJ2-1; 8 nucleotides match TRBD2. The CDR3 has 16 residues. Looked up from germline, CDR1 is MRHNA and CDR2 is SNTAGT. V shed 0 bases, J shed 8 bases, and the junction held 9 bases outside the gene matches. The CDR3 sequence: CASSDSAGGSVDEQFF. Here the CDR3 DNA reads TGTGCCAGCAGTGACTCTGCGGGAGGATCGGTTGATGAGCAGTTCTTC.

This clonotype appeared many times. The chain links TRBV7-9 to TRBJ1-1; D call uncertain. V dropped 7 bases and J dropped 1 base, with 16 bases sitting between them. The CDR3 consists of 15 residues. Germline values: CDR1 SEHNR, CDR2 FQNEAQ (reference sequence). CDR3 sequence reads: CASTPLASQNTEAFF. The CDR3 region has the DNA TGTGCCAGCACCCCTCTGGCCAGTCAGAACACTGAAGCTTTCTTT.

This clonotype was seen at least ten times. The chain employs TRBV12-3 or TRBV12-4 and TRBJ2-5, with TRBD2 as a possible D gene (6 bases). The CDR3 contains 14 residues. V was cut by 5 bases and J by 5 bases, with 15 bases left in between. CDR3 protein: CASSPDTAGETQYF. DNA of the CDR3: TGTGCCAGCAGTCCGGACACTGCGGGGGAGACCCAGTACTTC.

This clonotype was seen repeatedly, ten times or more. The chain couples TRBV12-3 or TRBV12-4 to TRBJ2-7; D is undetermined. The CDR3 length is 14 residues. V was pared by 5 bases and J by 0 bases, with 11 bases between. The CDR3 loop is CASSPRRSSYEQYF. The CDR3 nucleotides read TGTGCCAGCAGTCCGAGACGGAGCTCCTACGAGCAGTACTTC.

The table lists this clonotype with a few counts. The chain couples TRBV7-9 to TRBJ2-7, with 8 bases that match TRBD2. The V and J ends lost 3 bases and 2 bases, in that order; junction bases with no gene match: 3. Germline CDR1 reads SEHNR; CDR2 reads FQNEAQ (reference sequence). The CDR3 is 14 amino acids. The CDR3 DNA reads TGTGCCAGCAGCTTTGAAGCGGGAGCCTACGAGCAGTACTTC. The encoded protein is CASSFEAGAYEQYF.

This chain joins TRBV6-1 and TRBJ1-5, with TRBD1 as a possible D gene (6 bases). Germline loops: CDR1 MNHNS, CDR2 SASEGT. Trimming shortened V by 6 bases and J by 3 bases, and 12 bases separated the two germline ends. The CDR3 loop spans 14 amino acids. The CDR3 sequence is CASSRRDTNQPQHF. CDR3 nucleotide sequence: TGTGCCAGCAGCCGCCGGGACACCAATCAGCCCCAGCATTTT.

This clonotype was observed at least ten times. The chain carries TRBV20-1 and TRBJ1-6, with D perhaps matching TRBD1 (6 bases). V shed 5 bases and J shed 5 bases, with 19 bases lying between them. The length of the CDR3 is 16 residues. Germline loops: CDR1 DFQATT, CDR2 SNEGSKA (reference sequence). CDR3 sequence: CSAGVEGTTDNSPLHF. The CDR3 DNA reads TGCAGTGCTGGAGTGGAGGGGACAACTGATAATTCACCCCTCCACTTT.

This clonotype was seen repeatedly, ten times or more. V usage is TRBV7-6 and J usage is TRBJ2-5; 7 bases map to TRBD2. Germline V gene data show CDR1 as SGHVS and CDR2 as FNYEAQ. The CDR3 covers 16 residues. V was clipped by 1 base and J by 4 bases; unmatched bases: 9. CDR3 nucleotides: TGTGCCAGCAGCTTAGGTGTTGCGGGAGTCCGAGAGACCCAGTACTTC. Translation: CASSLGVAGVRETQYF. The full variable domain, rest sourced from reference TRBV7-6 and TRBJ2-5, is GAGVSQSPRYKVTKRGQDVALRCDPISGHVSLYWYRQALGQGPEFLTYFNYEAQQDKSGLPNDRFSAERPEGSISTLTIQRTEQRDSAMYRCASSLGVAGVRETQYFGPGTRLLVL.

The table lists this clonotype with many counts. The V gene is TRBV20-1, the J gene TRBJ1-6; the match to TRBD1 covers 7 bases. The length of the CDR3 is 16 residues. The J segment lost 5 bases and the V segment lost 3 bases, leaving 10 bases of the junction unmatched. The V gene's germline CDR1 is DFQATT and CDR2 SNEGSKA (reference sequence). CDR3 region: CSASVPGQAHNSPLHF. The CDR3 DNA is TGCAGTGCTAGTGTCCCAGGACAGGCCCATAATTCACCCCTCCACTTT.

This clonotype was seen ten or more times. The chain uses TRBV30 and TRBJ1-5; 7 nucleotides agree with TRBD1. The trim removed 0 bases at V and 4 bases at J, leaving 6 bases unmatched. This CDR3 spans 15 amino acids. Germline V gene data show CDR1 as GTSNPN and CDR2 as SVGIG (reference sequence). The CDR3 region has the DNA TGTGCCTGGAGTGTACGGGGGACAGTTAATCAGCCCCAGCATTTT. Translating gives CAWSVRGTVNQPQHF.

Ten or more counts support this clonotype. The chain joins TRBV7-2 to TRBJ1-2; 7 nucleotides match TRBD1. V gave up 3 bases and J gave up 4 bases; unmatched junction bases: 2. The CDR3 is made up of 13 amino acids. The germline gives CDR1 SGHTA, CDR2 FQGNSA. DNA for the CDR3: TGTGCCAGCAGCTTGGGACAGCCCTATGGCTACACCTTC. This encodes CASSLGQPYGYTF.

Many counts were recorded for this clonotype. One junction end disagrees with the germline gene, perhaps due to a read error. The V call is TRBV7-8, the J call TRBJ1-1; D unclear. The CDR3 loop spans 13 amino acids. Germline V gene lookup returns CDR1 SGHVS and CDR2 FQNEAQ. CDR3 in DNA: TGTGCCAGCAGCTTCGGTGGGATCTCTGAGGCTTTCTTT. Protein: CASSFGGISEAFF.

In this sample, this clonotype turned up many times. The rearrangement uses TRBV30 and TRBJ2-2, with 9 bases that match TRBD2. J gave up 3 bases and V 2 bases, and 1 base lay outside the gene matches. There are 14 residues in the CDR3. Germline CDR1 is GTSNPN and CDR2 is SVGIG (reference sequence). CDR3 sequence: CAWSRLADTGELFF. The CDR3, as DNA: TGTGCCTGGAGTCGACTAGCGGACACCGGGGAGCTGTTTTTT.

Many counts were recorded for this clonotype. The CDR3: CASSRSGGRNQPQHF. CDR3 DNA: TGTGCCAGCAGCCGCTCGGGGGGACGCAATCAGCCCCAGCATTTT. The chain recombines TRBV12-3 or TRBV12-4 with TRBJ1-5; D possibly corresponds to TRBD1 (5 bases). The CDR3 is 15 amino acids. V shed 6 bases and J shed 2 bases, with 14 bases lying between them.

This clonotype came up many times. This sequence joins TRBV30 and TRBJ1-1, with 8 nucleotides matching TRBD1. The germline CDR1 and CDR2 sequences are GTSNPN and SVGIG (reference sequence). This CDR3 has 15 amino acids. The trim removed 2 bases at V and 5 bases at J, leaving 10 bases unmatched. CDR3 amino acids: CAWSTGGYSGTEAFF. The CDR3 nucleotides are TGTGCCTGGAGTACAGGGGGATATTCGGGGACTGAAGCTTTCTTT.